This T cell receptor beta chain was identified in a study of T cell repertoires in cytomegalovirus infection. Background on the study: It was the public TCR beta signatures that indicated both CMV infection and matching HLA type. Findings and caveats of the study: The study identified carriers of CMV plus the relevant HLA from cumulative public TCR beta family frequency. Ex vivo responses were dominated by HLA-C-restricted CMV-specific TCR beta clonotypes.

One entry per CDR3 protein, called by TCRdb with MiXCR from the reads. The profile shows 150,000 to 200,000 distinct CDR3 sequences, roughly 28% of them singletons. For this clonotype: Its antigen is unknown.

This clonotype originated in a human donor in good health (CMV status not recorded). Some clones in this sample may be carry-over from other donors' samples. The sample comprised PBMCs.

The CDR3 DNA is TGTGCCAGTAGTCGTGGGACCGGCTTCTACGAGCAGTACTTC. It encodes CASSRGTGFYEQYF. The rearrangement uses TRBV19 and TRBJ2-7; tentatively, D is TRBD1 or TRBD2 (5 bases each). Per the germline V gene, CDR1 is LNHDA and CDR2 is SQIVND (reference sequence). With 5 bases removed from V and 3 bases from J, the gap between germline ends came to 14 bases. The CDR3 loop spans 14 amino acids.